Reported below is one TCR beta chain. Antigen specificity is unknown. The junction had 1 base not matched to a gene; V was cut back by 2 bases and J by 4 bases. CDR1 SQVTM and CDR2 ANQGSEA come from the germline V gene. CDR3 length: 12 amino acids. Template: tumor biopsy or peripheral blood genomic DNA, roughly 600-6,004 ng per sample. This sample stems from a study of T cells in tumors after PD-1 blockade. Assay used: immunoSEQ multiplex PCR; TCRdb lists only in-frame clones, some missing. This table has around 13,000 clones, 63% appearing once. Study-wide results and caveats: Some novel exhausted tumor clones appeared in pre-treatment blood, suggesting peripheral recruitment.

The sample was tumor tissue, taken before anti-PD-1 treatment. This chain connects TRBV29-1 to TRBJ2-7, with 8 bases that match TRBD1. This TCR was sampled from a human donor with cutaneous squamous cell carcinoma. CDR3 sequence (DNA): TGCAGCGTTGAACAGGGGGCGTACGAGCAGTACTTC. This sequence encodes CSVEQGAYEQYF.